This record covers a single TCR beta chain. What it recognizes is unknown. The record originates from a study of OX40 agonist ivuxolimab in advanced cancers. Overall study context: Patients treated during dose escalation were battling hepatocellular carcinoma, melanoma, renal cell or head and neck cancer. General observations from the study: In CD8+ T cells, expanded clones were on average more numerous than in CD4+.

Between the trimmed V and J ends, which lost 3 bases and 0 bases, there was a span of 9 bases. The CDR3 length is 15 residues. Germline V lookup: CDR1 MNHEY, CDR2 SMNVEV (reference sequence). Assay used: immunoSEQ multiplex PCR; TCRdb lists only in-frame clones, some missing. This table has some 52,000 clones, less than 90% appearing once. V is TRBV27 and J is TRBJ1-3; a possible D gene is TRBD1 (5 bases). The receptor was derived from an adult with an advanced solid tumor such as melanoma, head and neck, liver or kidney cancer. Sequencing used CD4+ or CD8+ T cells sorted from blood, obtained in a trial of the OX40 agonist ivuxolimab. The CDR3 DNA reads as TGTGCCAGCAGTTTGAAGGGGCTCTCTGGAAACACCATATATTTT. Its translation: CASSLKGLSGNTIYF.